This entry describes one T cell receptor beta chain. Between the trimmed V and J ends, which lost 9 bases and 7 bases, there was a span of 14 bases. The CDR3 is made up of 12 amino acids. The V gene's germline CDR1 is SGHNT and CDR2 YYREEE (reference sequence). This sample was included in a study of blood T cell repertoires in COVID-19. Study as a whole: Nucleic acid was either cDNA or gDNA, and it came from T cells, B-cell-depleted T cells, or PBMCs.

Clones were read by immunoSEQ multiplex PCR, and TCRdb kept only the in-frame ones, dropping some. Among hundreds of thousands of clones listed, roughly 87% were seen once. Sequencing input: peripheral blood. J is TRBJ1-3 and V is TRBV5-4; tentative D call: TRBD1 (6 bases). The receptor's source is a man younger than 35 with COVID-19, enrolled during active disease. CDR3 sequence: CATSYRGNTIYF. In DNA form, the CDR3 reads TGTGCCACCTCGTATAGGGGGAACACCATATATTTT.